A selection of T cell receptor beta chains follows, all from one sample in a study of STAT5B mutations in CD4+ large granular lymphocyte leukemia. Sequenced by immunoSEQ multiplex PCR; TCRdb stores in-frame clones only, minus some. The sample holds about 48,000 clones; roughly 70% are singletons and the top ten take 1.5%. Sequenced: CD4+ T cells from blood buffy coats. The source is a human donor in good health. Both conserved end residues are part of each CDR3. The D gene is left open where the match is weak. Clone sizes are given selectively: once, few, many, or a class where the clone is expanded.

v_call: TRBV30
d_call: NA
j_call: TRBJ1-5
clone_size: NA
cdr3_nt: TGTGCCTGGAGTGTACAGGGACGTCAGCCCCAGCATTTT
cdr3_aa: CAWSVQGRQPQHF

v_call: TRBV6-1
d_call: NA
j_call: TRBJ2-3
clone_size: NA
cdr3_nt: TGTGCCAGCAGATTACAGGCCGATACGCAGTATTTT
cdr3_aa: CASRLQADTQYF

v_call: TRBV7-7
d_call: NA
j_call: TRBJ1-4
clone_size: NA
cdr3_nt: TGTGCTAGCAGCCGGGGACCGGAAAATGAAAAACTGTTTTTT
cdr3_aa: CASSRGPENEKLFF

v_call: TRBV30
d_call: TRBD1
j_call: TRBJ1-2
clone_size: NA
cdr3_nt: TGTGCCTGGAGCGCCGGGACAGCCACTTACTATGGCTACACCTTC
cdr3_aa: CAWSAGTATYYGYTF

v_call: TRBV7-9
d_call: TRBD2
j_call: TRBJ2-1
clone_size: NA
cdr3_nt: TGTGCCAGCAGCTTGGGCTTCGGGAGAGCGGGGGGCAATGAGCAGTTCTTC
cdr3_aa: CASSLGFGRAGGNEQFF

v_call: TRBV4-2
d_call: TRBD1
j_call: TRBJ2-5
clone_size: NA
cdr3_nt: TGTGCCAGCAGCCAGGACAGGGCAGGGGAGACCCAGTACTTC
cdr3_aa: CASSQDRAGETQYF

v_call: TRBV10-3
d_call: NA
j_call: TRBJ2-3
clone_size: NA
cdr3_nt: TGTGCCATCAGTGAGTTTTCTAGCACAGATACGCAGTATTTT
cdr3_aa: CAISEFSSTDTQYF

v_call: TRBV30
d_call: NA
j_call: TRBJ1-5
clone_size: NA
cdr3_nt: TGTGCCTGGAGTGTGAGAGAAAATCAGCCCCAGCATTTT
cdr3_aa: CAWSVRENQPQHF

v_call: TRBV6-7
d_call: NA
j_call: TRBJ2-5
clone_size: NA
cdr3_nt: TGTGCCAGCAGTTACCGGACAGAGGAGTGGGAGACCCAGTACTTC
cdr3_aa: CASSYRTEEWETQYF

v_call: TRBV5-1
d_call: TRBD1
j_call: TRBJ1-1
clone_size: NA
cdr3_nt: TGCGCCAGCAGGGGGACAGAGAACACTGAAGCTTTCTTT
cdr3_aa: CASRGTENTEAFF

v_call: TRBV19
d_call: NA
j_call: TRBJ1-5
clone_size: NA
cdr3_nt: TGTGCCAGTAGTATAGTGTCCCTGGAGCAGCCCCAGCATTTT
cdr3_aa: CASSIVSLEQPQHF

v_call: TRBV25-1
d_call: NA
j_call: TRBJ1-2
clone_size: once
cdr3_nt: TGTGCCAGCAGTGAATCGGGGGACGATGGCTACACCTTC
cdr3_aa: CASSESGDDGYTF

v_call: TRBV7-2
d_call: NA
j_call: TRBJ1-6
clone_size: NA
cdr3_nt: TGTGCCAGCAGTCCTACAGGGAGCTCCTATAATTCACCCCTCCACTTT
cdr3_aa: CASSPTGSSYNSPLHF

v_call: TRBV7-9
d_call: TRBD1
j_call: TRBJ1-4
clone_size: few
cdr3_nt: TGTGCCAGCACTAAAATTCCCGCCGGGACAGGGGGCAACGAAAAACTGTTTTTT
cdr3_aa: CASTKIPAGTGGNEKLFF

v_call: TRBV5-4
d_call: NA
j_call: TRBJ2-1
clone_size: NA
cdr3_nt: TGTGCCAGCAGCCCATCCCCCAGTGAGCAGTTCTTC
cdr3_aa: CASSPSPSEQFF

v_call: TRBV6-5
d_call: TRBD2
j_call: TRBJ2-7
clone_size: NA
cdr3_nt: TGTGCCAGCAGTACTACCGGGGGGAGGTACGAGCAGTACTTC
cdr3_aa: CASSTTGGRYEQYF

v_call: TRBV9
d_call: NA
j_call: TRBJ1-4
clone_size: few
cdr3_nt: TGTGCCAGCGCGCAGGGGCCGGAACTTAATGAAAAACTGTTTTTT
cdr3_aa: CASAQGPELNEKLFF

v_call: TRBV7-7
d_call: NA
j_call: TRBJ2-5
clone_size: NA
cdr3_nt: TGTGCTAGCAGCCCCCGGGACTACCAAGAGACCCAGTACTTC
cdr3_aa: CASSPRDYQETQYF

v_call: TRBV7-2
d_call: TRBD1
j_call: TRBJ1-4
clone_size: once
cdr3_nt: TGTGCCAGCAGCTCACAGACAGGGGAGTTGGAAAAACTGTTTTTT
cdr3_aa: CASSSQTGELEKLFF

v_call: TRBV14
d_call: NA
j_call: TRBJ2-1
clone_size: NA
cdr3_nt: TGTGCCAGCAGCCAAGAATTGGCGAACAATGAGCAGTTCTTC
cdr3_aa: CASSQELANNEQFF

v_call: TRBV9
d_call: TRBD1
j_call: TRBJ1-5
clone_size: NA
cdr3_nt: TGTGCCAGCAGCGTAGGGACAGGGGTCAACCAGCCCCAGCATTTT
cdr3_aa: CASSVGTGVNQPQHF

v_call: TRBV6-1
d_call: NA
j_call: TRBJ2-7
clone_size: NA
cdr3_nt: TGTGCCAGCAGTGATCAGGGCTCCTACGAGCAGTACTTC
cdr3_aa: CASSDQGSYEQYF

v_call: TRBV2
d_call: TRBD1
j_call: TRBJ2-1
clone_size: NA
cdr3_nt: TGTGCCAGCACCAGGGACAGGGTTTCAAACAATGAGCAGTTCTTC
cdr3_aa: CASTRDRVSNNEQFF

v_call: TRBV30
d_call: NA
j_call: TRBJ1-4
clone_size: few
cdr3_nt: TGTGCCTGGAGTCGGTCGAGGGTAAAGGAAAAACTGTTTTTT
cdr3_aa: CAWSRSRVKEKLFF

v_call: TRBV20-1
d_call: NA
j_call: TRBJ1-2
clone_size: once
cdr3_nt: TGCAGTGCCCTTAGTAATGGCTACACCTTC
cdr3_aa: CSALSNGYTF

v_call: TRBV18
d_call: TRBD2
j_call: TRBJ2-3
clone_size: NA
cdr3_nt: TGTGCCAGCTCACGGTTTACCCTAGCGGACCTCACAGATACGCAGTATTTT
cdr3_aa: CASSRFTLADLTDTQYF

v_call: TRBV2
d_call: NA
j_call: TRBJ2-2
clone_size: NA
cdr3_nt: TGTGCCAGCAGCAGCTCCGGGGAGCTGTTTTTT
cdr3_aa: CASSSSGELFF

v_call: TRBV5-1
d_call: NA
j_call: TRBJ2-5
clone_size: NA
cdr3_nt: TGCGCCAGCAGCTTAACAGCACAAGAGACCCAGTACTTC
cdr3_aa: CASSLTAQETQYF

v_call: TRBV2
d_call: NA
j_call: TRBJ2-2
clone_size: NA
cdr3_nt: TGTGCCAGCAGTGAAGATCTAGCGATGAACACCGGGGAGCTGTTTTTT
cdr3_aa: CASSEDLAMNTGELFF

v_call: TRBV28
d_call: NA
j_call: TRBJ1-1
clone_size: few
cdr3_nt: TGTGCCAGCAGTTTGGTTGGGAACACTGAAGCTTTCTTT
cdr3_aa: CASSLVGNTEAFF

v_call: TRBV5-6
d_call: NA
j_call: TRBJ2-3
clone_size: NA
cdr3_nt: TGTGCCAGCAGCCCACTTCCGGGTACAGATACGCAGTATTTT
cdr3_aa: CASSPLPGTDTQYF